This T cell receptor (beta chain) was found in a study of cytomegalovirus exposure and HLA in healthy donors. Study results and caveats: Within an earlier analysis, most TCR beta V segments proved productive either about 90% or about 30% of the time.

Amplification used 60 Vbeta primers and 13 Jbeta primers. The method was immunoSEQ multiplex PCR; TCRdb's version includes in-frame clones alone and lacks a portion of them. The repertoire holds roughly 150,000 clones, 70% to 80% seen once, with approximately 1% in the top ten. This clone was counted a single time. Antigen specificity is unknown. The CDR3 runs 15 residues. Losses at the gene ends were 3 bases for V and 1 base for J; bases not matched to a gene: 5. Germline CDR1 reads SEHNR; CDR2 reads FQNEAQ (reference sequence). The gene calls are TRBV7-9 and TRBJ2-7; 8 nucleotides match TRBD1. This TCR was recovered from a woman between 40 and 50 years old in good health and CMV-seronegative. Sequencing was performed on PBMCs. The DNA of the CDR3 is TGTGCCAGCAGCTTCGGGACAGGAAGTTCCTACGAGCAGTACTTC. It yields the protein CASSFGTGSSYEQYF.